These T cell receptor beta chains were read from a single sample in a study. TCRdb used MiXCR to reprocess the 5' RACE reads, holding one entry per CDR3 protein. Found here are roughly 6,000 distinct CDR3 sequences, 69% of them singletons; the top ten hold 3.9%. Sequencing input: memory CD4+ T cells sorted from a lymph node. Every receptor here comes from a female donor with breast cancer. Each CDR3 is given with its conserved first and last residue. Fields, in order: J gene, V gene, CDR3 protein.

TRBJ2-1 | TRBV6-4 | CAISESGGGAHNEQLF
TRBJ2-1 | TRBV5-1 | CASSLSSVTYNEQFF
TRBJ2-1 | TRBV27 | CASSVHPGQVYNEQFF
TRBJ1-5 | TRBV11-2 | CASSGGGRNQPQHF
TRBJ2-3 | TRBV9 | CASSVVGSGAHTDTQYF
TRBJ2-2 | TRBV12-3/TRBV12-4 | CASSWDVNTGELFF
TRBJ1-2 | TRBV7-2 | CASSPDPDGYYGYTF
TRBJ1-3 | TRBV28 | CASSTTGTASGNTIYF
TRBJ2-5 | TRBV5-1 | CASSLVGGPQETQYF
TRBJ1-1 | TRBV20-1 | CSASLTGGTNTEAFF
TRBJ2-3 | TRBV6-6 | CASSYGGTESTDTQYF
TRBJ2-3 | TRBV29-1 | CSVALGGQYF
TRBJ2-5 | TRBV12-3/TRBV12-4 | CASRGQTQETRYF
TRBJ1-1 | TRBV7-9 | CASSLGSTEAFF
TRBJ1-1 | TRBV20-1 | CSAREDMAAEAFF
TRBJ2-5 | TRBV3-1 | CASSQGTEETQYF
TRBJ1-2 | TRBV5-1 | CASSLRGDYGYTF
TRBJ2-6 | TRBV6-6 | CASSEGSGANVLTF
TRBJ1-6 | TRBV4-2 | CASSLEEGLDSPLHF
TRBJ1-1 | TRBV20-1 | CSASQVSNTEAFF